This T cell receptor beta chain was observed in a study of OX40 agonist ivuxolimab in advanced cancers. In the study overall: Six ivuxolimab dose levels, 0.01 to 10 mg/kg, were given intravenously every 2 weeks. Patients with prior anti-PD-1, anti-PD-L1 or anti-CTLA-4 therapy were eligible; 35% to 45% had some. Partial responses were achieved by three patients, of whom one had hepatocellular carcinoma and two had cutaneous melanoma.

Study-wide results and caveats: Undetermined was the antigen specificity of the expanded peripheral T cells.

The CDR3 runs to 12 residues. Looked up from germline, CDR1 is SGHAT and CDR2 is FQNNGV. V was shortened by 5 bases and J by 3 bases, with 8 bases between the two germline ends. With respect to this clone: Its antigen is still unknown.

Sequencing was performed with immunoSEQ multiplex PCR; in TCRdb, only in-frame clones are kept and a portion is missing. The sample lists 7,000 to 9,500 clones; about 90% were seen once. This chain links TRBV11-2 with TRBJ2-7; D remains unclear. The source was CD4+ or CD8+ T cells sorted from blood, collected in a trial of the OX40 agonist ivuxolimab. This TCR was sampled from an adult with an advanced solid tumor such as melanoma, head and neck, liver or kidney cancer. The CDR3 loop reads CASSPSRYEQYF. CDR3 nucleotide sequence: TGTGCCAGCAGCCCGTCGCGCTACGAGCAGTACTTC.